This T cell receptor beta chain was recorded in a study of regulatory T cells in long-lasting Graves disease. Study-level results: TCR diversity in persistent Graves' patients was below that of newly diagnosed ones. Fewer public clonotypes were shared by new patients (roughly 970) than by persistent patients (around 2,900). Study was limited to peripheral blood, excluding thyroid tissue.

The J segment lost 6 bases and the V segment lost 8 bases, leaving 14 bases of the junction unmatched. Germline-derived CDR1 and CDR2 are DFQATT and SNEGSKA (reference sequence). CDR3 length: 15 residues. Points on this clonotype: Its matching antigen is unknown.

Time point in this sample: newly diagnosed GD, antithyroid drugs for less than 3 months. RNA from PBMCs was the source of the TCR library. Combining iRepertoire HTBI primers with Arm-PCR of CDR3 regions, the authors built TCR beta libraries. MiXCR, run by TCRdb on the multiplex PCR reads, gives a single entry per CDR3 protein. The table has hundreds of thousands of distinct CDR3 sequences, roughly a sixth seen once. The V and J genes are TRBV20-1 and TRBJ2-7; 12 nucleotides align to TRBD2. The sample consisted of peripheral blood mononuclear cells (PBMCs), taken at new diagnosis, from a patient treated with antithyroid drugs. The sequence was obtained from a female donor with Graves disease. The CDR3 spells CSSSPLLAGGPEQYF. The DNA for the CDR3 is TGCAGTTCTTCCCCCCTACTAGCGGGGGGCCCCGAGCAGTACTTC.